This T cell receptor beta chain derives from a study of T cell responses to AZD1222 COVID-19 vaccine. The overall study: Pooling covered second doses at about 4 or about 12 weeks.

The repertoire was sequenced with immunoSEQ multiplex PCR; TCRdb's copy has only in-frame clones and lacks some. The table lists 95,000 to 150,000 clones, roughly nine tenths of them singletons. Trimming removed 3 bases at V and 8 bases at J, with 13 bases between. Germline loops: CDR1 GTSNPN, CDR2 SVGIG (reference sequence). The CDR3 has 12 residues. This clone was detected only a few times. The chain combines TRBV30 with TRBJ1-2; D unresolved. This clonotype was sampled from an adult in good health. This specimen was peripheral blood, taken on day 0 of AZD1222 vaccination. The CDR3 sequence is CAWRFRLSGYTF. The CDR3 nucleotides are TGTGCCTGGAGATTTCGCCTCAGCGGCTACACCTTC.